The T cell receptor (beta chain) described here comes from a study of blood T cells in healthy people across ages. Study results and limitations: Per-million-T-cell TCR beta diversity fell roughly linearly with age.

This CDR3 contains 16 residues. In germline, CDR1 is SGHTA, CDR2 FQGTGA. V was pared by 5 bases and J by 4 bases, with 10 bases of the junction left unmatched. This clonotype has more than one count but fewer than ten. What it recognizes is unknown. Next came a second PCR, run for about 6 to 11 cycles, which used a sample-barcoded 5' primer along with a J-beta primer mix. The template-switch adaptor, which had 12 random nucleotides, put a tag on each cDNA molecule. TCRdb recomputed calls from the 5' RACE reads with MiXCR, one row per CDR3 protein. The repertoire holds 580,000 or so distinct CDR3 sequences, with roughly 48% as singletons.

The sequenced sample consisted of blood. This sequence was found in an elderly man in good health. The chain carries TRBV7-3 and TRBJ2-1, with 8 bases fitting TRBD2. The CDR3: CASSPKRVAGYNEQFF. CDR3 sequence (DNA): TGTGCCAGCAGCCCCAAAAGGGTAGCGGGATACAATGAGCAGTTCTTC.